Listed here is a single T cell receptor (beta chain). Antigen: not known. UMI-labeled 5' RACE TRB cDNA libraries were prepared from the cells. TCRdb derives one entry per CDR3 protein from the 5' RACE reads, leaving out DNA. With 85,000 to 120,000 distinct CDR3 sequences in the sample, the ten largest clones hold more than 0.35%. Germline CDR1 SGHRS, CDR2 YFSETQ. The CDR3 has 16 residues. The data stem from a study of CXCR3-negative and CXCR3-positive naive CD8 T cells. Naive CD8+ T lymphocytes were specified as CD45RO-CCR7+CD27+CD95-. Findings and limits, study-wide: Much lower diversity was found in memory CD8+ cells, while both naive subsets had comparably high diversity. When CXCR3-positive naive cells were set against CXCR3-negative naive cells, the former had more hydrophobic TRB CDR3s.

The chain employs TRBV5-1 and TRBJ2-3; TCRdb's D call of TRBD2 is untestable without DNA. Input material: naive CXCR3+ CD8+ T cells from blood. Subset meaning: CD45RO-CCR7+CD27+CD95- naive CD8+ T cells expressing CXCR3 (TNR3+). This clonotype originated in a human donor in good health. Some clones in this sample may be carry-over from other donors' samples. CDR3 residues: CASSPRTSGGADTQYF.